Shown below are 15 T cell receptor beta chains from a single sample sequenced in a study of B cell selection in AIRE deficiency. Repertoires were generated with immunoSEQ multiplex PCR, while TCRdb's copy carries only in-frame clones and drops some. The sample yields about 24,000 clones, approximately 96% seen once. Sorting defined conventional CD4 T cells as CD4+CD127+. The specimen was CD4+CD127+ conventional T cells sorted from PBMCs. The receptors stem from a human donor in good health.

The V and J genes are TRBV27 and TRBJ2-2; 11 nucleotides align to TRBD1. V was clipped by 6 bases and J by 4 bases; unmatched bases: 7. Germline lookup yields CDR1 MNHEY and CDR2 SMNVEV (reference sequence). The CDR3 runs 16 residues. The CDR3 reads CASRRTGGKGTGELFF. For the CDR3, the DNA is TGTGCCAGCAGGCGGACAGGGGGCAAGGGCACCGGGGAGCTGTTTTTT.

The chain carries TRBV19 and TRBJ2-1, with a possible D match to TRBD1 (5 bases). CDR3 length: 16 amino acids. Germline V lookup: CDR1 LNHDA, CDR2 SQIVND (reference sequence). The V end lost 1 base, the J end lost 2 bases, and 12 bases lay between the germline ends. The CDR3 nucleotides are TGTGCCAGTAGTATAGCAGGGTTCGCCCCCTACAATGAGCAGTTCTTC. Translating it yields CASSIAGFAPYNEQFF.

The chain uses TRBV12-5 and TRBJ2-2; D may match TRBD1 or TRBD2 (6 bases each). CDR1 LGHNT and CDR2 FRNRAP come from the germline V gene. The CDR3 totals 16 residues. V was trimmed by 1 base and J by 6 bases, leaving 15 bases between them. The CDR3 nucleotides read TGTGCTAGTGGTTTGGAGGGGGGATACGCGGCCGGGGAGCTGTTTTTT. Protein product: CASGLEGGYAAGELFF.

The CDR3 sequence: CASSQDGSRNTEAFF. CDR3 coding DNA: TGCGCCAGCAGCCAAGACGGGTCCCGAAACACTGAAGCTTTCTTT. The rearrangement joins TRBV4-1 to TRBJ1-1, with no clear D. The germline V and J ends were trimmed by 0 bases and 2 bases, with 10 bases remaining between them. This CDR3 region has 15 residues. Germline loops: CDR1 MGHRA, CDR2 YSYEKL.

The V and J genes are TRBV6-4 and TRBJ1-2; D is unresolved. Looked up from germline, CDR1 is MRHNA and CDR2 is SNTAGT. V lost 3 bases to trimming and J lost 2 bases, with 7 bases between them. This CDR3 contains 13 residues. The CDR3 sequence is CASSESTNYGYTF. The CDR3 DNA reads TGTGCCAGCAGTGAATCTACCAACTATGGCTACACCTTC.

The chain joins TRBV2 to TRBJ1-5, with TRBD1 matching over 8 bases. Per germline, CDR1 SNHLY and CDR2 FYNNEI. The CDR3 totals 14 residues. V was pared by 3 bases and J by 6 bases, with 4 bases of the junction left unmatched. CDR3 nucleotide sequence: TGTGCCAGCAGTGATTCAGGGGGCGGTCAGCCCCAGCATTTT. It codes for CASSDSGGGQPQHF.

V usage is TRBV4-1 and J usage is TRBJ1-1; no firm D call. Germline loops: CDR1 MGHRA, CDR2 YSYEKL. Trimming left V 0 bases short and J 1 base short, with 9 bases between. The CDR3 is made up of 15 amino acids. CDR3: CASSQDLLPNTEAFF. The CDR3 DNA sequence: TGCGCCAGCAGCCAAGACCTCCTCCCGAACACTGAAGCTTTCTTT.

The genes are TRBV7-2 and TRBJ2-3, with 12 bases that match TRBD1. The trim removed 5 bases at V and 0 bases at J, leaving 6 bases unmatched. The CDR3 loop spans 17 amino acids. Germline-derived CDR1 and CDR2 are SGHTA and FQGNSA. The DNA of the CDR3 is TGTGCCAGCAGCCCCGCCGGGACAGGGGGCAGCACAGATACGCAGTATTTT. Residues: CASSPAGTGGSTDTQYF.

The chain uses TRBV11-1 and TRBJ1-1; D gene uncertain. The V end was cut by 7 bases, the J end by 3 bases, with 15 bases between. This CDR3 contains 14 residues. Germline CDR1 SGHAT, CDR2 FQDESV (reference sequence). The CDR3 sequence: CASTYEAWDTEAFF. The CDR3 nucleotides are TGTGCCAGCACCTATGAGGCTTGGGACACTGAAGCTTTCTTT. The full variable domain, its missing parts supplied by reference TRBV11-1 and TRBJ1-1, is EAEVAQSPRYKITEKSQAVAFWCDPISGHATLYWYRQILGQGPELLVQFQDESVVDDSQLPKDRFSAERLKGVDSTLKIQPAELGDSAMYLCASTYEAWDTEAFFGQGTRLTVV.

The chain links TRBV11-3 to TRBJ1-1; no firm D call. V gave up 5 bases and J gave up 0 bases, with 10 bases separating them. CDR1 SGHNT and CDR2 YENEEA come from the germline V gene. The CDR3 has 14 residues. CDR3 in DNA: TGTGCCAGCAGCCCCGGAGGGATGAACACTGAAGCTTTCTTT. Protein product: CASSPGGMNTEAFF.

The rearrangement uses TRBV28 and TRBJ1-6; TRBD1 agrees at 8 bases. The J segment lost 9 bases and the V segment lost 3 bases, leaving 4 bases of the junction unmatched. Germline V CDR1 and CDR2: MDHEN, SYDVKM. This CDR3 spans 14 amino acids. The CDR3 bases are TGTGCCAGCAGTTTTTCAGGGGGCGGTTCACCCCTCCACTTT. It is translated as CASSFSGGGSPLHF.

V is TRBV7-7 and J is TRBJ2-5; TRBD1 is a possible D gene (5 bases). Germline values: CDR1 SSHAT, CDR2 FNYEAQ (reference sequence). This CDR3 comprises 13 residues. Trimming took off 5 bases at V and 2 bases at J, with 9 bases between the two ends. The CDR3 DNA sequence: TGTGCCAGCAGCCCAGACAGTCAAGAGACCCAGTACTTC. Protein product: CASSPDSQETQYF. Drawing the rest from reference TRBV7-7 and TRBJ2-5, the complete variable domain is GAGVSQSPRYKVTKRGQDVTLRCDPISSHATLYWYQQALGQGPEFLTYFNYEAQPDKSGLPSDRFSAERPEGSISTLTIQRTEQRDSAMYRCASSPDSQETQYFGPGTRLLVL.

The rearrangement joins TRBV28 to TRBJ1-5, with D possibly matching TRBD1 (5 bases). CDR3 length: 15 residues. Germline V lookup: CDR1 MDHEN, CDR2 SYDVKM. V was clipped by 2 bases and J by 1 base, with 9 bases between them. CDR3 sequence (DNA): TGTGCCAGCAGTTTACCCGACAGAAGCAATCAGCCCCAGCATTTT. It translates to CASSLPDRSNQPQHF.

V gene TRBV7-2 combines with J gene TRBJ2-1, with no clear D. Trimming pared 5 bases from V and 4 bases from J, leaving 9 bases between. CDR1 and CDR2 from the germline V gene are SGHTA and FQGNSA. The CDR3 covers 13 residues. CDR3 in DNA: TGTGCCAGCAGCCGGCCCCTTTACAATGAGCAGTTCTTC. This encodes CASSRPLYNEQFF.

The chain is built from TRBV18 and TRBJ2-3, with D perhaps matching TRBD1 (6 bases). The CDR3 runs 14 residues. Trimming took off 3 bases at V and 3 bases at J, with 10 bases between the two ends. Germline CDR1 and CDR2: KGHSH and LQKENI. The CDR3 protein is CASSPTGLTDTQYF. The CDR3, as DNA: TGTGCCAGCTCACCTACAGGGCTAACAGATACGCAGTATTTT. Drawing the rest from reference TRBV18 and TRBJ2-3, the complete variable domain is NAGVMQNPRHLVRRRGQEARLRCSPMKGHSHVYWYRQLPEEGLKFMVYLQKENIIDESGMPKERFSAEFPKEGPSILRIQQVVRGDSAAYFCASSPTGLTDTQYFGPGTRLTVL.